The 10 T cell receptor beta chains given below trace back to one sample, sequenced in a study of T cell responses to AZD1222 COVID-19 vaccine. The method was immunoSEQ multiplex PCR; TCRdb's version includes in-frame clones alone and lacks a portion of them. This sample has some 170,000 clones, with 75% to 90% found just once. The material was peripheral blood, obtained 28 days after the second dose of the MenACWY control vaccine. Source of these receptors: an adult who received the MenACWY meningococcal vaccine as a control.

The rearrangement joins TRBV3-1 (or the pseudogene TRBV3-2) to TRBJ1-5; D is possibly TRBD1 (5 bases). V lost 6 bases and J 7 bases, leaving 19 bases between the germline ends. The CDR3 spans 15 residues. Germline assignment: CDR1 LGHDT and CDR2 YNNKEL (reference sequence). The CDR3 DNA is TGTGCCAGCAGTGTAGGTGGAGCAGGGCAACAGCCCCAGCATTTT. This sequence encodes CASSVGGAGQQPQHF.

The rearrangement joins TRBV19 to TRBJ2-2, with TRBD2 identical over 14 bases. This CDR3 comprises 18 residues. Germline V gene sequence: CDR1 LNHDA, CDR2 SQIVND (reference sequence). J was trimmed by 3 bases and V by 3 bases; bases with no gene match: 6. This CDR3 is CASSIPGLAGGDTGELFF. The CDR3 DNA reads TGTGCCAGTAGTATCCCCGGACTAGCGGGAGGAGACACCGGGGAGCTGTTTTTT.

The chain uses TRBV2 and TRBJ1-5; D gene uncertain. Trimming removed 4 bases at V and 6 bases at J, with 19 bases between. CDR1 and CDR2 (germline): SNHLY, FYNNEI. The CDR3 spans 16 residues. The DNA for the CDR3 is TGTGCCAGCAGTGGGTCGGGCACCCGGAGTGGTCAGCCCCAGCATTTT. Translated: CASSGSGTRSGQPQHF.

This chain uses TRBV29-1 with TRBJ2-7; 7 positions agree with TRBD1. This CDR3 spans 13 amino acids. Germline values: CDR1 SQVTM, CDR2 ANQGSEA. The V segment lost 4 bases and the J segment 2 bases; nucleotides outside the gene matches: 5. Here the CDR3 DNA reads TGCAGCGTTGGGGACAGCCCGACCTACGAGCAGTACTTC. Protein sequence: CSVGDSPTYEQYF.

J is TRBJ1-1 and V is TRBV18; the D gene is possibly TRBD1 (5 bases). There are 16 residues in the CDR3. Trimming removed 5 bases at V and 3 bases at J, with 19 bases between. The germline V gene has CDR1 KGHSH and CDR2 LQKENI. Here the CDR3 DNA reads TGTGCCAGCTCATCGGTACTGGGGGATAGAGACACTGAAGCTTTCTTT. Amino acid sequence: CASSSVLGDRDTEAFF.

The chain recombines TRBV6-2 or TRBV6-3 with TRBJ1-5; 7 bases are a match to TRBD1. Germline V gene data show CDR1 as MNHEY and CDR2 as SVGEGT. The length of the CDR3 is 15 residues. V lost 5 bases to trimming and J lost 3 bases; unmatched junction nucleotides: 7. The CDR3 loop is CASSRPQGFNQPQHF. In DNA form, the CDR3 reads TGTGCCAGCAGTAGACCACAGGGGTTCAATCAGCCCCAGCATTTT.

J is TRBJ2-7 and V is TRBV5-3; TRBD1 is a possible D gene (6 bases). TRBV5-3 carries the ORF label, with uncertain function. The CDR3 spans 17 residues. The V gene lost 2 bases and the J gene lost 1 base, with 19 bases spanning the gap. The CDR3 here is CARSLNSSKTGSYEQYF. In DNA, the CDR3 is TGTGCCAGAAGCTTAAACTCAAGTAAAACAGGGTCCTACGAGCAGTACTTC.

This clone turned up a few times. The rearrangement joins TRBV27 to TRBJ1-2; a weak D match, TRBD1 (6 bases). Trimming took off 6 bases at V and 5 bases at J, with 16 bases between the two ends. CDR1 MNHEY and CDR2 SMNVEV come from the germline V gene (reference sequence). CDR3 length equals 14 residues. The chain's CDR3 is CASSPQGRGYGYTF. The CDR3 DNA reads as TGTGCCAGCAGCCCTCAGGGGCGCGGGTATGGCTACACCTTC.

V gene TRBV6-5 combines with J gene TRBJ2-5; D unresolved. V lost 7 bases, J lost 3 bases, and 9 bases lay in between. In germline, CDR1 is MNHEY, CDR2 SVGAGI. This CDR3 has 12 residues. DNA for the CDR3: TGTGCCAGCACCCGTCTGAAAGAGACCCAGTACTTC. As protein: CASTRLKETQYF.

This clone showed up just once. J is TRBJ1-5 and V is TRBV10-3; no firm D call. From germline, CDR1 is ENHRY and CDR2 SYGVKD. There are 13 residues in the CDR3. Between the trimmed V and J ends, which lost 3 bases and 6 bases, there was a span of 9 bases. In DNA form, the CDR3 reads TGTGCCATCAGTGATCGTACAAGTCAGCCCCAGCATTTT. Translation: CAISDRTSQPQHF.